This T cell receptor (beta chain) was captured by sequencing in a study of T cells after yellow fever vaccination. Study-level information: It was SMART-Seq v4 Ultra Low Input that prepared the fractions with low cell numbers.

Germline CDR1 is DFQATT and CDR2 is SNEGSKA (reference sequence). The CDR3 has 13 amino acids. This clonotype has a count of ten or more. The 5'RACE template-switching step produced TCR cDNA and added a universal primer site and UMIs. TCRdb recomputed calls from the 5' RACE reads with MiXCR, one row per CDR3 protein. The sample carries more than 110,000 distinct CDR3 sequences, about 6.9% recorded once. The sequence came from a man under 40 who received the YFV17D yellow fever vaccine. The sequencing here drew on CD4+ T cells sorted from PBMCs, taken 10 days after the yellow fever booster vaccination. The chain joins TRBV20-1 to TRBJ2-2; D is possibly TRBD2 (5 bases). The CDR3 protein is CSAIRGSPGELFF. CDR3 coding DNA: TGCAGCGCAATTAGAGGGAGCCCCGGGGAGCTGTTTTTT.